What follows are 12 T cell receptor beta chains derived from one specimen sequenced in a study of blood T cell repertoires in COVID-19 (dated by TCRdb to about 2020). The library was generated by the immunoSEQ multiplex PCR assay. The source is immuneACCESS, and TCRdb retained only in-frame sequences with V and J called. Part of the clones is not carried over; for the studies checked, unresolved V genes explain less than half of this, and the remainder is unexplained. This sample holds about 170,000 clones; approximately 80% were observed only once. The ten top clones hold around 8.1% of the sample. The sample comprised peripheral blood. The receptor source for this set is a man aged 60-69 years with acute or convalescent COVID-19.

In the case of this clone: A junction end diverges from the germline sequence, so it may reflect a read error. The J gene is TRBJ1-1, the V gene TRBV25-1, with 10 bases aligning to TRBD1. The CDR3 contains 13 residues. From germline, CDR1 is MGHDK and CDR2 SYGVNS. CDR3 loop: CASRGQGNPEAFF. The CDR3 DNA sequence: TGTGCCAGCAGGGGACAGGGGAACCCTGAAGCTTTCTTT.

The rearrangement uses TRBV30 and TRBJ2-3, with TRBD2 matching 7 bases. Per the germline V gene, CDR1 is GTSNPN and CDR2 is SVGIG (reference sequence). The V and J ends lost 0 bases and 4 bases, in that order; junction bases with no gene match: 1. This CDR3 contains 13 residues. The CDR3 DNA is TGTGCCTGGAGTGTTGGGGGGGCAGATACGCAGTATTTT. It codes for CAWSVGGADTQYF.

The chain links TRBV7-3 to TRBJ2-3, with D possibly matching TRBD2 (6 bases). V lost 4 bases, J lost 4 bases, and 15 bases lay in between. Germline lookup yields CDR1 SGHTA and CDR2 FQGTGA. CDR3 length: 15 amino acids. The DNA of the CDR3 is TGTGCCAGCAGCTCGGGACTGCTAGGCGCAGATACGCAGTATTTT. The encoded protein is CASSSGLLGADTQYF.

The V call is TRBV30, the J call TRBJ2-3; D might be TRBD1 (5 bases). Trimming took 4 bases from V and 3 from J, leaving 8 bases between them. Germline values: CDR1 GTSNPN, CDR2 SVGIG (reference sequence). The CDR3 has 12 residues. The CDR3 nucleotides read TGTGCCTGGAATAGGGGTACAGATACGCAGTATTTT. Translated, it gives CAWNRGTDTQYF.

This chain uses TRBV13 with TRBJ1-1; D remains unclear. Germline V lookup: CDR1 PRHDT, CDR2 FYEKMQ (reference sequence). Trimming cost V 5 bases and J 4 bases, with 8 bases left between them. The length of the CDR3 is 12 residues. CDR3: CASSPLRTEAFF. The CDR3 DNA reads TGTGCCAGCAGCCCCCTCCGCACTGAAGCTTTCTTT. Looking up the rest from reference TRBV13 and TRBJ1-1 gives the full variable domain: AAGVIQSPRHLIKEKRETATLKCYPIPRHDTVYWYQQGPGQDPQFLISFYEKMQSDKGSIPDRFSAQQFSDYHSELNMSSLELGDSALYFCASSPLRTEAFFGQGTRLTVV.

The sample holds one count of this clone. V and J are TRBV30 and TRBJ2-1; a weak D match, TRBD2 (6 bases). The CDR3 contains 12 residues. The V gene lost 4 bases and the J gene lost 7 bases, with 11 bases spanning the gap. Germline CDR1 and CDR2: GTSNPN and SVGIG (reference sequence). The CDR3 sequence is CAWTYGGNEQFF. In DNA form, the CDR3 reads TGTGCCTGGACTTACGGGGGTAATGAGCAGTTCTTC.

This chain connects TRBV4-3 to TRBJ2-2; the D is unclear. Trimming shortened V by 0 bases and J by 8 bases, and 13 bases separated the two germline ends. This CDR3 is 15 amino acids long. CDR1 and CDR2 (germline): LGHNA, YSLEER. CDR3 bases: TGCGCCAGCAGCCAAGATTCAATAGGCGGAGGGGAGCTGTTTTTT. Its translation is CASSQDSIGGGELFF.

This clone was counted between two and nine times. The chain is built from TRBV14 and TRBJ1-5; D is uncertain. CDR1 and CDR2 from the germline V gene are SGHDN and FVKESK. This CDR3 comprises 18 residues. Between the trimmed V and J ends, which lost 0 bases and 4 bases, there was a span of 19 bases. CDR3 nucleotides: TGTGCCAGCAGCCAAGACAGGAGCGGACCGAGGATTAATCAGCCCCAGCATTTT. Protein: CASSQDRSGPRINQPQHF.

This clone has a single count. The chain's CDR3 is CATSGQGLSEQFF. The DNA for the CDR3 is TGTGCCACATCGGGACAGGGTTTGAGTGAGCAGTTCTTC. The V call is TRBV24-1, the J call TRBJ2-1, with 9 bases lining up with TRBD1. Germline loops: CDR1 KGHDR, CDR2 SFDVKD. The CDR3 runs to 13 residues. V gave up 10 bases and J gave up 9 bases; unmatched junction bases: 9.

The V call is TRBV10-2, the J call TRBJ2-1; 15 bases agree with TRBD2. V was clipped by 5 bases and J by 7 bases; unmatched bases: 3. Germline V gene sequence: CDR1 WSHSY, CDR2 SAAADI. The CDR3 extends over 15 amino acids. CDR3 coding DNA: TGCGCCAGCAGTTTCGGGACTAGCGGGGGGAATGAGCAGTTCTTC. It yields the protein CASSFGTSGGNEQFF.

This chain uses TRBV5-8 with TRBJ2-1; 7 bases match TRBD2. Germline lookup yields CDR1 SGHTS and CDR2 YDEGEE. J lost 8 bases, V lost 4 bases, and 18 bases had no gene match. The CDR3 loop spans 17 amino acids. The CDR3 loop reads CASSVGTQITGRDEQFF. CDR3 bases: TGTGCCAGCAGCGTCGGGACCCAAATAACGGGGAGGGATGAGCAGTTCTTC.

The rearrangement uses TRBV6-2 or TRBV6-3 and TRBJ2-2, with TRBD1 as a possible D gene (6 bases). Germline lookup yields CDR1 MNHEY and CDR2 SVGEGT. V lost 2 bases and J 6 bases, leaving 13 bases between the germline ends. The CDR3 is 15 amino acids. The CDR3 loop reads CASSYVAKGAGELFF. CDR3 DNA: TGTGCCAGCAGTTACGTAGCCAAGGGGGCCGGGGAGCTGTTTTTT.